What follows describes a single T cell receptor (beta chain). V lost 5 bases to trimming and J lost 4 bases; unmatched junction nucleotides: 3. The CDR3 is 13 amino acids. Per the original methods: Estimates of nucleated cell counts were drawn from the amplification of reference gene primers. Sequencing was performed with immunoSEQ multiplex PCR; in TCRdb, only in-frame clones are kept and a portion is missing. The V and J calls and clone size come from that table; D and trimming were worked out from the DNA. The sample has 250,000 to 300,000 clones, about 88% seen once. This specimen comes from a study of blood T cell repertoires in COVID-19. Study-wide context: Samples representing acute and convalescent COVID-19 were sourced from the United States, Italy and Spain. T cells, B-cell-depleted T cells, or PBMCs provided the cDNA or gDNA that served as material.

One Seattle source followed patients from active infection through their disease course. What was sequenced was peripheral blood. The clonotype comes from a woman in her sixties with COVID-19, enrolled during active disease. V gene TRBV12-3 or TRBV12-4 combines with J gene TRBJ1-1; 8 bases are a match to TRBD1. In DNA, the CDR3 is TGTGCCAGCAGTAACACAGGGGGCACTGAAGCTTTCTTT. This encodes CASSNTGGTEAFF.